This TCR beta chain was recovered during a study of shared clonotypes between healthy human individuals. Overall study results and limits: Blood alone was sampled, and tissue repertoires likely differ. The small donor group covered limited genetic and exposure diversity.

The assay used deep level. Sequenced by immunoSEQ multiplex PCR; TCRdb stores in-frame clones only, minus some. The repertoire holds approximately 470,000 clones, with approximately 81% as singletons. Regarding this clone: Antigen: not known.

The clonotype was recovered from a woman aged 40-49 years in good health. Some clones in this sample may be carry-over from other donors' samples. The sequencing input was PBMCs.

CDR3 loop: CASSVRSLNTEAFF. CDR3 DNA: TGTGCCAGCAGTGTTAGGTCCTTGAACACTGAAGCTTTCTTT. V gene TRBV27 combines with J gene TRBJ1-1; D unclear. V lost 5 bases and J 0 bases, leaving 10 bases between the germline ends. This CDR3 spans 14 amino acids. Looked up from germline, CDR1 is MNHEY and CDR2 is SMNVEV (reference sequence).